Each of the 21 T cell receptor beta chains below was sequenced from the same sample in a study of cytomegalovirus exposure and HLA in healthy donors. PCR used 60 Vbeta primers and 13 Jbeta primers. Sequencing used immunoSEQ multiplex PCR; TCRdb keeps in-frame clones, though not all of them. The sample has tens of thousands of clones, about four fifths seen once; the top ten hold 1.5% to 2%. The sequenced material came from PBMCs. Receptor source: a woman in her twenties or thirties in good health and CMV-seronegative.

The V gene is TRBV5-1, the J gene TRBJ2-3; TRBD1 aligns across 7 bases. The CDR3 totals 15 residues. V gave up 6 bases and J gave up 2 bases; unmatched junction bases: 9. Germline-derived CDR1 and CDR2 are SGHRS and YFSETQ. CDR3 sequence: CASTQDRTFTDTQYF. CDR3 nucleotide sequence: TGCGCCAGCACCCAGGACAGGACTTTCACAGATACGCAGTATTTT.

The J gene is TRBJ1-2, the V gene TRBV19, with D possibly being TRBD1 (6 bases). V gave up 6 bases and J gave up 4 bases, with 18 bases separating them. The CDR3 length is 15 residues. Germline CDR1 and CDR2: LNHDA and SQIVND (reference sequence). The CDR3 sequence: CASSPGHLSPYGYTF. The CDR3 DNA reads TGTGCCAGTAGCCCGGGACATCTATCACCCTATGGCTACACCTTC.

V is TRBV11-2 and J is TRBJ1-1; D may be TRBD1 (5 bases). V lost 3 bases to trimming and J lost 11 bases, with 22 bases between them. This CDR3 is 15 amino acids long. The V gene's germline CDR1 is SGHAT and CDR2 FQNNGV. CDR3 amino acids: CASSFQNTAFGGAFF. The CDR3 region has the DNA TGTGCCAGCAGCTTCCAAAACACGGCTTTCGGGGGGGCTTTCTTT.

This chain uses TRBV28 with TRBJ1-5, with 8 nucleotides matching TRBD1. After removal of 4 bases from V and 3 bases from J, the junction contained 2 bases not matched to a gene. The CDR3 is made up of 14 amino acids. CDR1 is MDHEN, CDR2 SYDVKM, per germline. CDR3 region: CASSWTGINQPQHF. CDR3 DNA: TGTGCCAGCAGTTGGACAGGGATCAATCAGCCCCAGCATTTT. The whole variable domain, remainder taken from reference TRBV28 and TRBJ1-5, is DVKVTQSSRYLVKRTGEKVFLECVQDMDHENMFWYRQDPGLGLRLIYFSYDVKMKEKGDIPEGYSVSREKKERFSLILESASTNQTSMYLCASSWTGINQPQHFGDGTRLSIL.

There are a few counts of this clone. The chain links TRBV5-1 to TRBJ1-1; maybe TRBD1 (6 bases). V lost 0 bases and J 11 bases, leaving 14 bases between the germline ends. From germline, CDR1 is SGHRS and CDR2 YFSETQ. The CDR3 sequence is 13 residues long. Here the CDR3 reads CASSLGQASMAFF. Here the CDR3 DNA reads TGCGCCAGCAGCTTGGGACAGGCCTCAATGGCTTTCTTT.

The chain joins TRBV7-2 to TRBJ1-6; D unresolved. The CDR3 is made up of 14 amino acids. V lost 2 bases to trimming and J lost 9 bases, with 11 bases between them. Germline V lookup: CDR1 SGHTA, CDR2 FQGNSA. The CDR3 coding sequence is TGTGCCAGCAGCTTATTAGTGGTTGGTTCACCCCTCCACTTT. This codes for CASSLLVVGSPLHF.

The chain combines TRBV27 with TRBJ2-7; 9 nucleotides match TRBD1. V was pared by 5 bases and J by 5 bases, with 10 bases of the junction left unmatched. Germline loops: CDR1 MNHEY, CDR2 SMNVEV (reference sequence). The CDR3 is made up of 15 amino acids. The CDR3 bases are TGTGCCAGCAGTCCCGGGACAGGGAGTCTCAACGAGCAGTACTTC. This encodes CASSPGTGSLNEQYF.

The rearrangement joins TRBV28 to TRBJ2-7; D is perhaps TRBD2 (5 bases). Germline loops: CDR1 MDHEN, CDR2 SYDVKM. V was cut by 8 bases and J by 4 bases, with 21 bases left in between. This CDR3 has 15 residues. Here the CDR3 DNA reads TGTGCCAGCGGGGTCGCCCGGGGTTTAGGGTACGAGCAGTACTTC. It translates to CASGVARGLGYEQYF.

The J gene is TRBJ1-1, the V gene TRBV20-1; D is possibly TRBD1 (5 bases). CDR1 is DFQATT, CDR2 SNEGSKA, per germline (reference sequence). The V end was cut by 0 bases, the J end by 10 bases, with 9 bases between. The CDR3 consists of 11 residues. The CDR3 region has the DNA TGCAGTGCTAGAGATGGTAGGGGAGCTTTCTTT. The encoded protein is CSARDGRGAFF.

This chain links TRBV5-5 with TRBJ1-1; the D gene is possibly TRBD1 (6 bases). The CDR3 sequence is 14 residues long. Germline V gives CDR1 SGHKS, CDR2 YYEKEE (reference sequence). The germline V and J ends were trimmed by 2 bases and 0 bases, with 8 bases remaining between them. CDR3 nucleotide sequence: TGTGCCAGCAGCTTCAGGGGTCTGAACACTGAAGCTTTCTTT. It translates to CASSFRGLNTEAFF.

This clone showed up just once. The chain employs TRBV18 and TRBJ1-2, with 7 bases aligning to TRBD1. The V segment lost 4 bases and the J segment 0 bases; nucleotides outside the gene matches: 8. There are 16 residues in the CDR3. Germline V gene sequence: CDR1 KGHSH, CDR2 LQKENI. The CDR3 DNA reads TGTGCCAGCTCACTACTAGACAGGGCAGCTAACTATGGCTACACCTTC. Amino acid sequence: CASSLLDRAANYGYTF.

As for this clone: The sample carries other DNA sequences with the same CDR3. The chain is built from TRBV5-4 and TRBJ1-4; D not resolved. From germline, CDR1 is SGHNT and CDR2 YYREEE (reference sequence). The CDR3 runs to 16 residues. Trimming removed 0 bases from V and 0 bases from J, with 9 bases in between. The CDR3: CASSLGAGSTNEKLFF. The CDR3, as DNA: TGTGCCAGCAGCTTGGGGGCAGGCTCAACTAATGAAAAACTGTTTTTT.

The chain joins TRBV2 to TRBJ2-5; 9 bases line up with TRBD2. The CDR3 totals 15 residues. Germline V gene lookup returns CDR1 SNHLY and CDR2 FYNNEI. V was clipped by 3 bases and J by 5 bases; unmatched bases: 7. The CDR3 reads CASSDAGGPRETQYF. The CDR3 region has the DNA TGTGCCAGCAGTGATGCGGGAGGGCCGCGGGAGACCCAGTACTTC. The whole variable domain, filled in from reference TRBV2 and TRBJ2-5, reads EPEVTQTPSHQVTQMGQEVILRCVPISNHLYFYWYRQILGQKVEFLVSFYNNEISEKSEIFDDQFSVERPDGSNFTLKIRSTKLEDSAMYFCASSDAGGPRETQYFGPGTRLLVL.

This clone was counted between two and nine times. J is TRBJ2-1 and V is TRBV18, with TRBD2 as a possible D gene (6 bases). Germline CDR1 reads KGHSH; CDR2 reads LQKENI. CDR3 length equals 15 residues. Between the trimmed V and J ends, which lost 0 bases and 3 bases, there was a span of 9 bases. CDR3 nucleotides: TGTGCCAGCTCACCACCGGGGGGTTTCTACAATGAGCAGTTCTTC. As protein: CASSPPGGFYNEQFF.

The V and J genes are TRBV29-1 and TRBJ2-3; 7 bases map to TRBD1. J was trimmed by 1 base and V by 6 bases; bases with no gene match: 7. This CDR3 has 14 residues. The V gene's germline CDR1 is SQVTM and CDR2 ANQGSEA. CDR3 in DNA: TGCAGCGTAGTCGAAGGGACAGGCACAGATACGCAGTATTTT. Amino acids: CSVVEGTGTDTQYF.

The V gene is TRBV7-9, the J gene TRBJ1-1; 10 bases are shared with TRBD1. Germline V gene lookup returns CDR1 SEHNR and CDR2 FQNEAQ (reference sequence). This CDR3 comprises 16 residues. V lost 0 bases, J lost 5 bases, and 6 bases stayed unmatched. CDR3: CASSLAGQGSGTEAFF. As DNA, the CDR3 is TGTGCCAGCAGCTTAGCGGGACAGGGGTCAGGGACTGAAGCTTTCTTT.

This rearrangement joins TRBV13 to TRBJ2-1; 7 bases line up with TRBD2. Germline assignment: CDR1 PRHDT and CDR2 FYEKMQ (reference sequence). V was pared by 5 bases and J by 7 bases, with 20 bases of the junction left unmatched. The length of the CDR3 is 18 residues. The CDR3 protein is CASSPPVASGKRRNEQFF. DNA for the CDR3: TGTGCCAGCAGCCCCCCGGTGGCTAGCGGTAAACGGCGGAATGAGCAGTTCTTC.

The chain has TRBV11-3 and TRBJ2-1, with 13 bases fitting TRBD2. Trimming cost V 5 bases and J 12 bases; bases outside gene matches: 13. CDR3 size: 16 residues. The germline V gene has CDR1 SGHNT and CDR2 YENEEA. The DNA of the CDR3 is TGTGCCAGCAGCGACGGGACTAGCGGGATAGGGGATGGGCAGTTCTTC. Translation: CASSDGTSGIGDGQFF.

The chain recombines TRBV9 with TRBJ2-3; 8 nucleotides align to TRBD1. Trimming cost V 2 bases and J 3 bases; bases outside gene matches: 5. The V gene's germline CDR1 is SGDLS and CDR2 YYNGEE. This CDR3 contains 15 residues. CDR3 region: CASSVGQGVTDTQYF. CDR3 DNA sequence: TGTGCCAGCAGCGTTGGACAGGGTGTAACAGATACGCAGTATTTT.

The CDR3 DNA sequence: TGTGCCAGCAGCTTGGTCCAGGGTAAACAAGAGACCCAGTACTTC. It encodes CASSLVQGKQETQYF. The gene calls are TRBV9 and TRBJ2-5; a weak D match, TRBD1 (5 bases). Trimming took off 4 bases at V and 2 bases at J, with 15 bases between the two ends. This CDR3 has 15 residues. The germline gives CDR1 SGDLS, CDR2 YYNGEE.

This chain links TRBV29-1 with TRBJ1-2, with D tentatively TRBD1 (6 bases). With 4 bases removed from V and 5 bases from J, the gap between germline ends came to 20 bases. The CDR3 runs to 15 residues. Germline values: CDR1 SQVTM, CDR2 ANQGSEA. CDR3 residues: CSVGSSGQSRYGYTF. CDR3 nucleotides: TGCAGCGTTGGATCAAGCGGACAGTCGCGATATGGCTACACCTTC. Full variable domain (missing parts from reference TRBV29-1 and TRBJ1-2): SAVISQKPSRDICQRGTSLTIQCQVDSQVTMMFWYRQQPGQSLTLIATANQGSEATYESGFVIDKFPISRPNLTFSTLTVSNMSPEDSSIYLCSVGSSGQSRYGYTFGSGTRLTVV.